A selection of T cell receptor beta chains follows, all from one sample in a study of technical replicates of blood from a handful of donors. Libraries were prepared by immunoSEQ multiplex PCR; TCRdb keeps only in-frame clonotypes and omits some of them. Of over 85,000 clones in the sample, roughly 96% are singletons; the top ten hold less than 0.45%. The sample was T cells isolated from PBMCs. The receptors shown here come from a human donor in good health. CDR3s include the opening cysteine and the closing phenylalanine or tryptophan. D genes are given only for firm matches. Size values are once, few and many counts, or a class for expanded clones, and some rows have none.

size,D,V,J,DNA,CDR3
NA,NA,TRBV30,TRBJ1-3,TGTGCCTGGAGAAGGACAGCTGGAAACACCATATATTTT,CAWRRTAGNTIYF
NA,NA,TRBV5-4,TRBJ1-2,TGTGCCAGCAGCTTCTGGGCGGGGAACTATGGCTACACCTTC,CASSFWAGNYGYTF
NA,TRBD1,TRBV27,TRBJ2-5,TGTGCCAGCGGGAACAGGGGGCGACAAGAGACCCAGTACTTC,CASGNRGRQETQYF
NA,NA,TRBV15,TRBJ2-7,TGTGCCACCAGCAGAGGCCAGGCCTCCTACGAGCAGTACTTC,CATSRGQASYEQYF
medium-sized,NA,TRBV20-1,TRBJ2-2,TGCAGTGCCACTAACACCGGGGAGCTGTTTTTT,CSATNTGELFF
NA,TRBD2,TRBV14,TRBJ2-7,TGTGCCAGCAGCCAAGGACCAAGCGGGAGCTCCTACGAGCAGTACTTC,CASSQGPSGSSYEQYF
once,NA,TRBV28,TRBJ1-3,TGTGCCGGGGAGGGGGACGGAAACACCATATATTTT,CAGEGDGNTIYF
NA,TRBD2,TRBV27,TRBJ2-1,TGTGCCAGCACCTTTTTAGCGGGGAGCTCCTACAATGAGCAGTTCTTC,CASTFLAGSSYNEQFF
NA,TRBD2,TRBV19,TRBJ2-2,TGTGCCAGTAGTATCGTCCAGCCCAGCGGGAGGTTCGGGGAGCTGTTTTTT,CASSIVQPSGRFGELFF
once,TRBD2,TRBV7-6,TRBJ2-1,TGTGCCAGCAGCGTAGGGACTAGCGGGAGTCAGGAGTTCTTC,CASSVGTSGSQEFF
NA,NA,TRBV2,TRBJ2-3,TGTGCCAGCAAGGGGCAGGGCCCCCCCACAGATACGCAGTATTTT,CASKGQGPPTDTQYF
NA,TRBD1,TRBV2,TRBJ2-1,TGTGCCAGCAGTGAAGCGAAAGGACAGGGAATTGAGCAGTTCTTC,CASSEAKGQGIEQFF
NA,NA,TRBV6-5,TRBJ2-7,TGTGCCAGCAGCTCTGAGGAGATAGGGGGCTACGAGCAGTACTTC,CASSSEEIGGYEQYF
NA,NA,TRBV13,TRBJ2-1,TGTGCCAGCAGCCCATCCTACTACTACAATGAGCAGTTCTTC,CASSPSYYYNEQFF
NA,NA,TRBV18,TRBJ2-7,TGTGCCAGCTCACCTACGACAGGTTACCTCTACGAGCAGTACTTC,CASSPTTGYLYEQYF
NA,TRBD1,TRBV28,TRBJ1-3,TGTGCCAGCAGTTTTGATCAACAGGGGGCGATTGGAAACACCATATATTTT,CASSFDQQGAIGNTIYF
NA,NA,TRBV7-2,TRBJ1-3,TGTGCCAGCAGCCCAGGCCCCCTCGGAAACACCATATATTTT,CASSPGPLGNTIYF
NA,NA,TRBV30,TRBJ2-5,TGTGCCTGGAGTACGGGAGAAGAGACCCAGTACTTC,CAWSTGEETQYF
NA,NA,TRBV29-1,TRBJ1-1,TGCAGCGTTGAACGCGGGGGAGCTTTCTTT,CSVERGGAFF
NA,TRBD1,TRBV28,TRBJ1-2,TGTGCCAGCAGACCCGGACAGGGACCAAACTATGGCTACACCTTC,CASRPGQGPNYGYTF
NA,TRBD1,TRBV5-6,TRBJ1-5,TGTGCCAGCAGCTTACAGGGGTCGAAGCCCCAGCATTTT,CASSLQGSKPQHF
NA,NA,TRBV10-3,TRBJ2-5,TGTGCCATCAGTGCTGAGGTGGAAGAGACCCAGTACTTC,CAISAEVEETQYF
NA,NA,TRBV7-3,TRBJ2-2,TGTGCCAGCGGCGGCTACACCGGGGAGCTGTTTTTT,CASGGYTGELFF
NA,NA,TRBV5-1,TRBJ1-2,TGCGCCAGCAGCTCCGACCTTCAGGGCGCCTGGTATGGCTACACCTTC,CASSSDLQGAWYGYTF
NA,TRBD1,TRBV27,TRBJ1-2,TGTGCCAGCGGGACAGGGGCCGGCTATGGCTACACCTTC,CASGTGAGYGYTF
NA,TRBD2,TRBV7-9,TRBJ2-3,TGTGCCAGCTATTACTGGGGGAGGGCCGGAAGCACAGATACGCAGTATTTT,CASYYWGRAGSTDTQYF
NA,TRBD1,TRBV6-6,TRBJ1-1,TGTGCCAGCACCCCGGGGACAGGGGGCCCTACGGCTTTCTTT,CASTPGTGGPTAFF
NA,TRBD2,TRBV7-2,TRBJ2-3,TGTGCCAGCAGCCGGACTAGCGGGAGTACGGGTGGGACAGATACGCAGTATTTT,CASSRTSGSTGGTDTQYF
NA,NA,TRBV18,TRBJ1-5,TGTGCCAGCTCACCCTACGGGGTCATTCAGCCCCAGCATTTT,CASSPYGVIQPQHF
NA,NA,TRBV6-1,TRBJ1-2,TGTGCCAGCGCCCCGGACTGGGGAGGGGGCTACACCTTC,CASAPDWGGGYTF
NA,NA,TRBV5-8,TRBJ2-7,TGTGCCAGCAGCTTGAGATGGGGAGCCTTATACGAGCAGTACTTC,CASSLRWGALYEQYF
NA,NA,TRBV4-1,TRBJ2-5,TGCGCCAGCAGCCAAGAAGGAGACAGAGGAGAGACCCAGTACTTC,CASSQEGDRGETQYF
NA,TRBD1,TRBV10-3,TRBJ2-2,TGTGCCTCAGGACAGGGACCAGGCGGGGAGCTGTTTTTT,CASGQGPGGELFF
NA,NA,TRBV9,TRBJ1-3,TGTGCCAGCAGCGCAGGGGACACCATATATTTT,CASSAGDTIYF
NA,NA,TRBV28,TRBJ2-5,TGTGCCAGCAGTTTACCGGGAAGGGAGACCCAGTACTTC,CASSLPGRETQYF
NA,NA,TRBV7-2,TRBJ2-7,TGTGCCAGCAGCCTCGGGGGGCGGGGTCCCTACGAGCAGTACTTC,CASSLGGRGPYEQYF
NA,TRBD2,TRBV7-3,TRBJ2-5,TGTGCCAGCAGCCTTGGACTAGCGGGAGTATTCGCGGAGACCCAGTACTTC,CASSLGLAGVFAETQYF
NA,NA,TRBV7-9,TRBJ1-1,TGTGCCAGCAGCTTAGTACCTGAGACAGGGAACACTGAAGCTTTCTTT,CASSLVPETGNTEAFF
NA,TRBD2,TRBV27,TRBJ2-1,TGTGCCAGCAGTTTTCGATGGACTAGCGGGAGCCATGAGCAGTTCTTC,CASSFRWTSGSHEQFF